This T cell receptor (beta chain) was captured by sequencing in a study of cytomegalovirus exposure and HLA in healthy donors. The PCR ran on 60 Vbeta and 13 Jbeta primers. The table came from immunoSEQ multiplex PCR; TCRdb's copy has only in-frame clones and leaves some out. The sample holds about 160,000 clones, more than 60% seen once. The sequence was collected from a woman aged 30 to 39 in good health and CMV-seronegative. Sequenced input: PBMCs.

Here the CDR3 reads CASSMRKRGGGGTDTQYF. As DNA, the CDR3 is TGTGCCAGTAGTATGAGGAAGCGGGGGGGCGGAGGCACAGATACGCAGTATTTT. The J gene is TRBJ2-3, the V gene TRBV19; 10 bases line up with TRBD2. CDR3 length: 18 amino acids. Looked up from germline, CDR1 is LNHDA and CDR2 is SQIVND (reference sequence). Trimming cost V 3 bases and J 1 base; bases outside gene matches: 10. The variable domain in full, completed from reference TRBV19 and TRBJ2-3, reads DGGITQSPKYLFRKEGQNVTLSCEQNLNHDAMYWYRQDPGQGLRLIYYSQIVNDFQKGDIAEGYSVSREKKESFPLTVTSAQKNPTAFYLCASSMRKRGGGGTDTQYFGPGTRLTVL.